Below, one T cell receptor beta chain is given with its context. The data were taken from a study of shared clonotypes between healthy human individuals. This CDR3 has 13 amino acids. Per germline, CDR1 SGHTS and CDR2 YDEGEE. With 1 base removed from V and 6 bases from J, the gap between germline ends came to 8 bases. Unsorted PBMC contributed 250 to 300 ng DNA, 25,000 to 35,000 T cell genomes, to each replicate PCR. Profiling relied on immunoSEQ multiplex PCR, and the TCRdb table lists in-frame clones only, not all of them. The sample lists some 500,000 clones; roughly four fifths were seen once. Every donor was a Caucasian adult from Nashville, Tennessee.

The sequence derives from a woman aged 40 to 50 in good health. Some clones in this sample may be carry-over from other donors' samples. The sample was PBMCs. The chain recombines TRBV5-8 with TRBJ1-5, with D hard to call. The CDR3 sequence: CASSLNEGQPQHF. CDR3 nucleotide sequence: TGTGCCAGCAGCTTGAACGAGGGTCAGCCCCAGCATTTT.